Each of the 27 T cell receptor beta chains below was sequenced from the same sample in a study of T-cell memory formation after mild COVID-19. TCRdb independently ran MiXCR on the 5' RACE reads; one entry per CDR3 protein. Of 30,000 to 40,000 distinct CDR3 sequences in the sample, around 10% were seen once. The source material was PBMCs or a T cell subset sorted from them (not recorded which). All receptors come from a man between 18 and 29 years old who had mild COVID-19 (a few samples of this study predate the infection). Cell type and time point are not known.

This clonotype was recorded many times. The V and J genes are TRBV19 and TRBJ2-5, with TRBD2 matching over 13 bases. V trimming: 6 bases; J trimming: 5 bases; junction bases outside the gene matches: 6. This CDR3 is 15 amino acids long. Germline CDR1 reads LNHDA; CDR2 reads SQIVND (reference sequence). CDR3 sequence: CASSLTSGGFETQYF. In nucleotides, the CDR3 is TGTGCCAGTAGCTTGACTAGCGGGGGGTTTGAGACCCAGTACTTC.

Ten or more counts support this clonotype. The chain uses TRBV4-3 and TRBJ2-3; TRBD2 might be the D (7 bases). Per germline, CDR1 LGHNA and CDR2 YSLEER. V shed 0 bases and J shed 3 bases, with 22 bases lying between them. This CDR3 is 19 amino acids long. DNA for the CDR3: TGCGCCAGCAGCCAAGATTGGGGTAGGGGGGGCGCCGGGACAGATACGCAGTATTTT. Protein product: CASSQDWGRGGAGTDTQYF.

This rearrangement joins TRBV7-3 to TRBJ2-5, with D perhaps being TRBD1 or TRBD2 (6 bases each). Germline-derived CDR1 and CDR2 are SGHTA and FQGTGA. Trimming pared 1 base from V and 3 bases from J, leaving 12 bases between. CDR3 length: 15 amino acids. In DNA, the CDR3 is TGTGCCAGCAGCTTAATGGGGGGCGCAGAAGAGACCCAGTACTTC. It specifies CASSLMGGAEETQYF.

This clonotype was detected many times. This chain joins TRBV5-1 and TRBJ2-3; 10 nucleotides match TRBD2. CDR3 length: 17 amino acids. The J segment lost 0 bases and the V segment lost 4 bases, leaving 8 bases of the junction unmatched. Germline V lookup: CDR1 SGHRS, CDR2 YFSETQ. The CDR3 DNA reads TGCGCCAGCAGCGACTTAGCGGGGGGCGCTAGCACAGATACGCAGTATTTT. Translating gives CASSDLAGGASTDTQYF.

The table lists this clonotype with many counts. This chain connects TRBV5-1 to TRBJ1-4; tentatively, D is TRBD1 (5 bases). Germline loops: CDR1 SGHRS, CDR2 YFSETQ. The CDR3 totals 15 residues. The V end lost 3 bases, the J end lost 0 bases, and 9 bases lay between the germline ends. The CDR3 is CASSSAGSTNEKLFF. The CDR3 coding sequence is TGCGCCAGCAGCTCTGCAGGGTCAACTAATGAAAAACTGTTTTTT.

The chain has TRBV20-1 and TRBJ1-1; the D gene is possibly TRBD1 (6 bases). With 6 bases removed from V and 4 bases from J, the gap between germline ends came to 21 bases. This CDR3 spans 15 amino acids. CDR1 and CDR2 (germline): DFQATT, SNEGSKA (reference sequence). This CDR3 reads CSARTTTRGLTEAFF. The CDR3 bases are TGCAGTGCCAGAACAACAACCAGGGGTCTCACTGAAGCTTTCTTT.

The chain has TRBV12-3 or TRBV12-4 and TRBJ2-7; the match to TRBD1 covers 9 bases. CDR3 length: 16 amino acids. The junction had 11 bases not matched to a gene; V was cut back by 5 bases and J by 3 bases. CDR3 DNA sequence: TGTGCCAGCAGTCCAGCCGGGACAGGGTTTCTCTACGAGCAGTACTTC. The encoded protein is CASSPAGTGFLYEQYF.

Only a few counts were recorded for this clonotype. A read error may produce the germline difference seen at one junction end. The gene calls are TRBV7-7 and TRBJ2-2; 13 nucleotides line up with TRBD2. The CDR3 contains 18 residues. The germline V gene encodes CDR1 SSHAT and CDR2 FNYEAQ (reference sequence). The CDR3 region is CASSPGLAGASWTGELFF. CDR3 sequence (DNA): TGTGCTAGCAGCCCAGGACTAGCGGGGGCCTCGTGGACCGGGGAGCTGTTTTTT.

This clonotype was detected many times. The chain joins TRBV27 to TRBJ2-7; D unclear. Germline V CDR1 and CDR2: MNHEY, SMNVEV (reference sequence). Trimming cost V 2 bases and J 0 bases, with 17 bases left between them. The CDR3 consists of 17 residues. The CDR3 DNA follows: TGTGCCAGCAGTTTAGTCGGGCCGATACTTAGCTCCTACGAGCAGTACTTC. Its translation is CASSLVGPILSSYEQYF.

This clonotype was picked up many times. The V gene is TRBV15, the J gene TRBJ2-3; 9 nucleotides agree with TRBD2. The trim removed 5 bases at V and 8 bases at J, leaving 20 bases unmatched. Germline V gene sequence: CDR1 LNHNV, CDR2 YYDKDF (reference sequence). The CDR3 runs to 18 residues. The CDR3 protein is CATSDFLLGGAGGGTQYF. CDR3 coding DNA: TGTGCCACCAGCGATTTCCTCCTGGGCGGAGCGGGGGGAGGTACGCAGTATTTT. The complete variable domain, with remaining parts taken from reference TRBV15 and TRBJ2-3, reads DAMVIQNPRYQVTQFGKPVTLSCSQTLNHNVMYWYQQKSSQAPKLLFHYYDKDFNNEADTPDNFQSRRPNTSFCFLDIRSPGLGDTAMYLCATSDFLLGGAGGGTQYFGPGTRLTVL.

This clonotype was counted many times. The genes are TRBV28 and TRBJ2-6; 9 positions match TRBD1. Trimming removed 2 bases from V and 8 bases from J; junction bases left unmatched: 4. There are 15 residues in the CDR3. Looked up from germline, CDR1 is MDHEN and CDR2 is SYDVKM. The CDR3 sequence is CASSLGDRETNVLTF. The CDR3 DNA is TGTGCCAGCAGTTTAGGGGACAGGGAGACCAACGTCCTGACTTTC. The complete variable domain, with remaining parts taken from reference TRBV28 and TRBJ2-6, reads DVKVTQSSRYLVKRTGEKVFLECVQDMDHENMFWYRQDPGLGLRLIYFSYDVKMKEKGDIPEGYSVSREKKERFSLILESASTNQTSMYLCASSLGDRETNVLTFGAGSRLTVL.

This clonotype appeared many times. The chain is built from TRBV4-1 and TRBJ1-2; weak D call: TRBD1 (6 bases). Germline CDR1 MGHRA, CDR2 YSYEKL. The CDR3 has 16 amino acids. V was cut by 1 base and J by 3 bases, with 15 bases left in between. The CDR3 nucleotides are TGCGCCAGCAGCCAAGTGTTCCGGCCAGGGGACTATGGCTACACCTTC. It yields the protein CASSQVFRPGDYGYTF.

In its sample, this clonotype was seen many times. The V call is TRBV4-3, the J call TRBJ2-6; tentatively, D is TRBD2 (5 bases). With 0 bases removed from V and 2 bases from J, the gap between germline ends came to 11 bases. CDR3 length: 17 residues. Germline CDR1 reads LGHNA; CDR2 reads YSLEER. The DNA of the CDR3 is TGCGCCAGCAGCCAAGATTACGAGGGAGCTGGGGCCAACGTCCTGACTTTC. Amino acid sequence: CASSQDYEGAGANVLTF.

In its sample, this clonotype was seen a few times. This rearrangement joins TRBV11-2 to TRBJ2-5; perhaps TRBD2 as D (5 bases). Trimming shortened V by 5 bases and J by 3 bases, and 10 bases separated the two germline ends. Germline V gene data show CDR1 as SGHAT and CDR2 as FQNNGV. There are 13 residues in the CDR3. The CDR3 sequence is CASSNTREETQYF. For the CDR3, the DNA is TGTGCCAGCAGCAATACTAGGGAAGAGACCCAGTACTTC. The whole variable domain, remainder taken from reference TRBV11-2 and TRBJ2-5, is EAGVAQSPRYKIIEKRQSVAFWCNPISGHATLYWYQQILGQGPKLLIQFQNNGVVDDSQLPKDRFSAERLKGVDSTLKIQPAKLEDSAVYLCASSNTREETQYFGPGTRLLVL.

The CDR3 reads CASSVDGEPDYGYTF. CDR3 coding DNA: TGTGCCAGCAGCGTAGACGGGGAACCAGACTATGGCTACACCTTC. The chain recombines TRBV9 with TRBJ1-2; D remains unclear. V was shortened by 0 bases and J by 3 bases, with 12 bases between the two germline ends. This CDR3 has 15 residues. In germline, CDR1 is SGDLS, CDR2 YYNGEE.

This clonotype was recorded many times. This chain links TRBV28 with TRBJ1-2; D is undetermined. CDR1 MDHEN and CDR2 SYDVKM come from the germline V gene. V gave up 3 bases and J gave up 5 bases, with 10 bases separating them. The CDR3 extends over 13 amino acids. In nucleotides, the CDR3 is TGTGCCAGCAGTTTTGCACAGTCTTATGGCTACACCTTC. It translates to CASSFAQSYGYTF.

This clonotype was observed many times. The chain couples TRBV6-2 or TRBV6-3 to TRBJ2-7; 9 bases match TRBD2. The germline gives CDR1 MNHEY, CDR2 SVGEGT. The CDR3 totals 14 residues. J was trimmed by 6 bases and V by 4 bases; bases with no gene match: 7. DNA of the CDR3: TGTGCCAGCAGTTTCCTACTAGCGGGCTCCGAGCAGTACGTC. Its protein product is CASSFLLAGSEQYV.

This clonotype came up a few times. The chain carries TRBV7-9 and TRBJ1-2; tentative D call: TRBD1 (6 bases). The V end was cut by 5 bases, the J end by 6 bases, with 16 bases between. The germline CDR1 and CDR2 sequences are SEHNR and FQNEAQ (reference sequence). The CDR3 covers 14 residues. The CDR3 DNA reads TGTGCCAGCAGCCTCACAGGGCTAAGGGATGGCTACACCTTC. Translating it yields CASSLTGLRDGYTF. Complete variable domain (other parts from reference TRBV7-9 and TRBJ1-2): DTGVSQNPRHKITKRGQNVTFRCDPISEHNRLYWYRQTLGQGPEFLTYFQNEAQLEKSRLLSDRFSAERPKGSFSTLEIQRTEQGDSAMYLCASSLTGLRDGYTFGSGTRLTVV.

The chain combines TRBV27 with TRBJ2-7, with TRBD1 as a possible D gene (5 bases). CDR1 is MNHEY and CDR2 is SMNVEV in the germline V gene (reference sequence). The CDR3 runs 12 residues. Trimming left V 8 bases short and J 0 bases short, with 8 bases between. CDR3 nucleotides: TGTGCCAGCGGGGCAGTCTCCTACGAGCAGTACTTC. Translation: CASGAVSYEQYF.

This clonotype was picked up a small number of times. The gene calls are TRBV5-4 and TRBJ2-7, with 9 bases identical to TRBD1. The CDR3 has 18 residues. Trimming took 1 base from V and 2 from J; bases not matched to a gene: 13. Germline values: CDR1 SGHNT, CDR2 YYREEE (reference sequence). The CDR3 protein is CASSLRGQGQGIAYEQYV. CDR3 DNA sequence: TGTGCCAGCAGCTTGAGAGGTCAGGGACAGGGAATAGCCTACGAGCAGTACGTC.

This CDR3 reads CASSLESGAGETQYF. As DNA, the CDR3 is TGTGCCAGCAGCTTAGAATCCGGGGCGGGAGAGACCCAGTACTTC. The rearrangement uses TRBV11-2 and TRBJ2-5; D tentatively reads TRBD1 or TRBD2 (5 bases each). CDR1 and CDR2 (germline): SGHAT, FQNNGV. The CDR3 is 15 residues long. V was shortened by 0 bases and J by 4 bases, with 12 bases between the two germline ends.

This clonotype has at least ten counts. The chain's CDR3 is CASSLRDRGLYGYTF. The CDR3 DNA reads TGTGCCAGCAGTTTAAGGGACAGGGGGCTCTATGGCTACACCTTC. The genes are TRBV12-3 or TRBV12-4 and TRBJ1-2, with 12 bases that match TRBD1. Trimming at V came to 2 bases and at J to 4 bases, leaving 2 bases not matched to a gene. The CDR3 runs to 15 residues.

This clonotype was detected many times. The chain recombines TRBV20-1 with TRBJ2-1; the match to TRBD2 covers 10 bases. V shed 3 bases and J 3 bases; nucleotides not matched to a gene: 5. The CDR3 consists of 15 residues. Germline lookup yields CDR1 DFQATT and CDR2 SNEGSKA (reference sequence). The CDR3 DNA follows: TGCAGTGCTAGTAGGCTAGCGGGGGACTACAATGAGCAGTTCTTC. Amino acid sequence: CSASRLAGDYNEQFF.

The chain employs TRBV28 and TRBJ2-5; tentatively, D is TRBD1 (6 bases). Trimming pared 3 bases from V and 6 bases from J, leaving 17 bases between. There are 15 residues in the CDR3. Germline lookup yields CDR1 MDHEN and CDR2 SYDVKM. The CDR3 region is CASSFRDIRVKTQYF. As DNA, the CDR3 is TGTGCCAGCAGTTTCCGGGACATTCGTGTAAAGACCCAGTACTTC. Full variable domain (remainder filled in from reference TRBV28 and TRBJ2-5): DVKVTQSSRYLVKRTGEKVFLECVQDMDHENMFWYRQDPGLGLRLIYFSYDVKMKEKGDIPEGYSVSREKKERFSLILESASTNQTSMYLCASSFRDIRVKTQYFGPGTRLLVL.

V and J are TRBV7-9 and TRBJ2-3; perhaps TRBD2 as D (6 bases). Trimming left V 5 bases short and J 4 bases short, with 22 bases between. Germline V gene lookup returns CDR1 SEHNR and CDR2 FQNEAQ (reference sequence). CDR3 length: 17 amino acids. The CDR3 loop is CASSPTLGGPVADTQYF. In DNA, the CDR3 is TGTGCCAGCAGCCCAACCCTCGGGGGACCGGTCGCAGATACGCAGTATTTT.

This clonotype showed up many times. The CDR3 DNA sequence: TGTGCCAGCAGCCAAGATCTAGCGGGGGGGCCAATCACAGATACGCAGTATTTT. Translating gives CASSQDLAGGPITDTQYF. V and J are TRBV3-1 and TRBJ2-3, with 12 bases that match TRBD2. CDR1 is LGHDT and CDR2 is YNNKEL in the germline V gene (reference sequence). V shed 0 bases and J 2 bases; nucleotides not matched to a gene: 6. The length of the CDR3 is 18 residues.

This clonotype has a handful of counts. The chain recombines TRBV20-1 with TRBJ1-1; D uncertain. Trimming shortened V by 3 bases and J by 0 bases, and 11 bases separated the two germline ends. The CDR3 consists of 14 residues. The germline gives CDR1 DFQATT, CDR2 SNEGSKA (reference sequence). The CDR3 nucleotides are TGCAGTGCTAGTCGTGGAGGGATGAACACTGAAGCTTTCTTT. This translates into CSASRGGMNTEAFF.